This T cell receptor (beta chain) comes out of a study of a mutant IDH1 vaccine in newly diagnosed glioma. The study, taken as a whole, reports: The occurrence of vaccine-induced immune responses was seen in approximately 92% of patients.

Sequencing used immunoSEQ multiplex PCR; TCRdb keeps in-frame clones, though not all of them. The sample lists around 60,000 clones, 70% to 90% occurring once. As to this clone: Its antigen is not identified.

Time point here: week 23, last vaccination. All doses held 300 ug of mutant IDH1 20-mer peptide, with topical imiquimod. Trimming took 5 bases from V and 9 from J, leaving 14 bases between them. The CDR3 length is 13 residues. Germline V gene data show CDR1 as SGHTA and CDR2 as FQGNSA. This clonotype was sampled from a man aged 25 to 40 with glioma. This rearrangement joins TRBV7-2 to TRBJ2-1; D might be TRBD2 (5 bases). The sequencing used PBMCs, collected from a glioma patient whose treatment included an IDH1 peptide vaccine. The CDR3 protein is CASSLGLWSEQFF. As DNA, the CDR3 is TGTGCCAGCAGCCTAGGACTGTGGTCTGAGCAGTTCTTC.